This T cell receptor (beta chain) is drawn from a study of glioma-infiltrating T cells after dendritic cell vaccination. Study-wide background: Patients had newly diagnosed or recurrent glioblastoma and received dendritic cell vaccines.

The immunoSEQ assay amplified TCRB CDR3 from up to roughly 2 ug DNA. Primers: 60 V beta forward and 13 J beta reverse. Sequencing was performed with immunoSEQ multiplex PCR; in TCRdb, only in-frame clones are kept and a portion is missing. The sample has some 90,000 clones; around four fifths are singletons. The time point: after dendritic cell vaccination, including at tumor progression/relapse. The CDR3 runs to 16 residues. The germline V gene encodes CDR1 SGDLS and CDR2 YYNGEE. V was shortened by 0 bases and J by 0 bases, with 10 bases between the two germline ends. The genes are TRBV9 and TRBJ1-3, with D hard to call. Material: blood, obtained after dendritic cell vaccination. The clonotype comes from a human donor with glioblastoma. CDR3 residues: CASSVGGISSGNTIYF. CDR3 nucleotide sequence: TGTGCCAGCAGCGTAGGCGGGATTAGCTCTGGAAACACCATATATTTT. The complete variable domain, with remaining parts taken from reference TRBV9 and TRBJ1-3, reads DSGVTQTPKHLITATGQRVTLRCSPRSGDLSVYWYQQSLDQGLQFLIQYYNGEERAKGNILERFSAQQFPDLHSELNLSSLELGDSALYFCASSVGGISSGNTIYFGEGSWLTVV.